These 22 T cell receptor beta chains share one sample of origin, sequenced in a study of metastatic and nonmetastatic thyroid tumors. TCRdb re-called the PCR reads through MiXCR. The table includes 55,000 or so clones, over 15% detected once. Treatment of any kind had been given to no patient before thyroid surgery. The sequenced sample consisted of blood. These receptors were taken from a female donor with papillary thyroid cancer or a benign thyroid nodule (not recorded which). Some clones in this sample may be carry-over from other donors' samples.

This clone came up many times. The chain has TRBV6-4 and TRBJ2-2, with D uncertain. The V gene's germline CDR1 is MRHNA and CDR2 SNTAGT. The V end lost 2 bases, the J end lost 3 bases, and 7 bases lay between the germline ends. The CDR3 runs 14 residues. CDR3: CASSDTSDTGELFF. The CDR3 nucleotides are TGTGCCAGCAGTGACACCTCGGACACCGGGGAGCTGTTTTTT.

This clone has more than one count but fewer than ten. This chain links TRBV6-4 with TRBJ2-3; TRBD2 aligns across 8 bases. Germline V CDR1 and CDR2: MRHNA, SNTAGT. The CDR3 runs to 15 residues. V shed 6 bases, J shed 0 bases, and the junction held 5 bases outside the gene matches. This CDR3 is CASRRLAGSTDTQYF. The CDR3 DNA follows: TGTGCCAGCAGAAGGTTAGCGGGGAGCACAGATACGCAGTATTTT.

In its sample, this clone was seen a few times. This clone may be a read error of a much larger clone one base away. The chain combines TRBV25-1 with TRBJ2-2; maybe TRBD1 (6 bases). The CDR3 extends over 16 amino acids. Per germline, CDR1 MGHDK and CDR2 SYGVNS. CDR3 coding DNA: TGTGCCAGCAGTGAAAGGGCAACAGGGTTCACCGTGGAGCTGTTTTTT. It codes for CASSERATGFTVELFF.

About this clone: At one of its ends the junction is not consistent with the germline gene, which may arise from a read error. The V and J genes are TRBV2 and TRBJ2-5; D perhaps matches TRBD1 (6 bases). The CDR3 runs to 15 residues. Per germline, CDR1 SNHLY and CDR2 FYNNEI. As DNA, the CDR3 is TGTGCCAGCATTGAAACGCGACAGGCTCAAGAGACCCAGTACTTC. Protein: CASIETRQAQETQYF.

At least ten counts were recorded for this clone. The chain is built from TRBV6-1 and TRBJ2-1, with D possibly TRBD2 on 6 matching bases. In germline, CDR1 is MNHNS, CDR2 SASEGT. The CDR3 is 11 residues long. Between the trimmed V and J ends, which lost 6 bases and 9 bases, there was a span of 9 bases. CDR3 amino acids: CASSQAGEQFF. The CDR3, as DNA: TGTGCCAGCAGCCAAGCGGGTGAGCAGTTCTTC.

This clone was observed at least ten times. The V gene is TRBV6-1, the J gene TRBJ1-5; possibly TRBD1 for D (5 bases). Per the germline V gene, CDR1 is MNHNS and CDR2 is SASEGT. The CDR3 runs 13 residues. V lost 9 bases and J lost 0, with 9 bases in between. In DNA form, the CDR3 reads TGTGCCAGGAATAGGGGTAGCAATCAGCCCCAGCATTTT. Translated: CARNRGSNQPQHF.

This clone was detected a few times. With a much larger clone just one base away, this may be a read error. The chain is built from TRBV20-1 and TRBJ2-5; 7 bases fit TRBD1. The germline V gene encodes CDR1 DFQATT and CDR2 SNEGSKA (reference sequence). The V gene end was trimmed by 1 base and the J gene end by 2 bases; junction bases not matched to a gene: 7. CDR3 size: 15 residues. The CDR3, as DNA: TGCAGTGCTAGAGCTGGGGACAGAGGACAAGAGACCCAGTACTTC. Its protein is CSARAGDRGQETQYF.

This clone has a handful of counts. This clone may be a read error of a much larger clone one base away. The chain employs TRBV11-2 and TRBJ2-1, with 8 bases fitting TRBD2. The germline CDR1 and CDR2 sequences are SGHAT and FQNNGV. CDR3 length: 14 residues. The CDR3 coding sequence is TGTGCCAGCAGCTTACTAGCGGGTTACAATGAGCAGCTCTTC. It translates to CASSLLAGYNEQLF.

This clone was observed a few times. This may arise from a read error, as a much more abundant clone is one base away. The sample holds other DNA sequences that translate to the same CDR3. The chain employs TRBV6-1 and TRBJ2-7; tentatively, D is TRBD1 or TRBD2 (6 bases each). Between the trimmed V and J ends, which lost 0 bases and 4 bases, there was a span of 13 bases. The length of the CDR3 is 15 residues. Looked up from germline, CDR1 is MNHNS and CDR2 is SASEGT. The CDR3 nucleotides are TGTGCCAGCAGTGAAGCGGGTAAGGGGGGTTACGAGCAGTACTTC. It codes for CASSEAGKGGYEQYF.

By frequency in the sample, this clone is medium-sized. The rearrangement joins TRBV6-1 to TRBJ2-7, with 8 bases that match TRBD1. V lost 4 bases, J lost 2 bases, and 7 bases stayed unmatched. Germline values: CDR1 MNHNS, CDR2 SASEGT. The CDR3 is 15 amino acids. For the CDR3, the DNA is TGTGCCAGCAGTGGACTACTACAGGGGGCCTACGAGCAGTACTTC. This encodes CASSGLLQGAYEQYF.

The rearrangement links TRBV5-5 to TRBJ2-2; 11 nucleotides match TRBD2. CDR3 length equals 16 residues. The trim removed 2 bases at V and 5 bases at J, leaving 5 bases unmatched. Germline V gene lookup returns CDR1 SGHKS and CDR2 YYEKEE (reference sequence). CDR3 coding DNA: TGTGCCAGCAGCTTCTTTAGCGGGAGGGCAACCGGGGAGCTGTTTTTT. Translated, it gives CASSFFSGRATGELFF.

This clone has at least ten counts. The V and J genes are TRBV2 and TRBJ1-5; D is undetermined. V was trimmed by 7 bases and J by 4 bases, leaving 8 bases between them. The CDR3 contains 12 residues. Germline CDR1 reads SNHLY; CDR2 reads FYNNEI. The CDR3 here is CASTTSNQPQHF. CDR3 bases: TGTGCCAGCACAACCTCTAATCAGCCCCAGCATTTT.

This chain joins TRBV10-3 and TRBJ2-7; 7 bases fit TRBD1. Germline values: CDR1 ENHRY, CDR2 SYGVKD. The trim removed 10 bases at V and 3 bases at J, leaving 15 bases unmatched. This CDR3 comprises 15 residues. CDR3 loop: CASRPDRSFFYEQYF. CDR3 sequence (DNA): TGTGCCAGCAGGCCGGACAGGTCCTTCTTCTACGAGCAGTACTTC.

Comments on this clone: The junction shows a germline mismatch at one end, possibly a read error. The chain joins TRBV12-3 or TRBV12-4 to TRBJ2-2, with TRBD1 matching 9 bases. The CDR3 spans 15 residues. The CDR3 DNA follows: TGTGCCAGCAAAGACAGGGGGTTCAACACCGGTGAGCTGTTTTTT. This translates into CASKDRGFNTGELFF.

The rearrangement uses TRBV6-5 and TRBJ2-6; no definite D call. The germline CDR1 and CDR2 sequences are MNHEY and SVGAGI. With 2 bases removed from V and 0 bases from J, the gap between germline ends came to 5 bases. CDR3 length: 15 amino acids. The CDR3: CASSYGFSGANVLTF. CDR3 DNA sequence: TGTGCCAGCAGTTACGGCTTCTCTGGGGCCAACGTCCTGACTTTC.

The chain employs TRBV9 and TRBJ1-1; no clear D gene. The V gene lost 0 bases and the J gene lost 0 bases, with 6 bases spanning the gap. This CDR3 comprises 14 residues. Germline-derived CDR1 and CDR2 are SGDLS and YYNGEE. In nucleotides, the CDR3 is TGTGCCAGCAGCGTAGCGGGAGTGAACACTGAAGCTTTCTTT. As protein: CASSVAGVNTEAFF. Complete variable domain (other parts from reference TRBV9 and TRBJ1-1): DSGVTQTPKHLITATGQRVTLRCSPRSGDLSVYWYQQSLDQGLQFLIQYYNGEERAKGNILERFSAQQFPDLHSELNLSSLELGDSALYFCASSVAGVNTEAFFGQGTRLTVV.

Ten or more counts support this clone. The rearrangement joins TRBV6-1 to TRBJ1-4; D may be TRBD1 (6 bases). CDR3 length: 15 amino acids. V shed 3 bases and J shed 7 bases, with 15 bases lying between them. The germline V gene has CDR1 MNHNS and CDR2 SASEGT. The CDR3 DNA follows: TGTGCCAGCAGTGATGTGCAGGGGTTAGGTGAAAAACTGTTTTTT. Residues: CASSDVQGLGEKLFF.

In its sample, this clone was seen many times. V gene TRBV6-2 or TRBV6-3 combines with J gene TRBJ2-5; perhaps TRBD1 as D (5 bases). This CDR3 region has 13 residues. Germline CDR1 is MNHEY and CDR2 is SVGEGT. The V end lost 7 bases, the J end lost 5 bases, and 14 bases lay between the germline ends. CDR3: CASTHPGLETQYF. Here the CDR3 DNA reads TGTGCCAGCACCCACCCAGGGCTTGAGACCCAGTACTTC.

This clone was found once. One end of the junction is discordant with germline, which a read error may explain. CDR3 region: CSARRRANTGEPFF. CDR3 DNA sequence: TGCAGTGCTAGGAGAAGGGCAAACACCGGGGAGCCGTTCTTT. The J gene is TRBJ2-2, the V gene TRBV20-1; maybe TRBD2 (5 bases). CDR1 is DFQATT, CDR2 SNEGSKA, per germline (reference sequence). This CDR3 is built from 14 residues.

The chain couples TRBV11-2 to TRBJ1-2; tentatively, D is TRBD1 (5 bases). The CDR3 extends over 15 amino acids. CDR1 SGHAT and CDR2 FQNNGV come from the germline V gene. V dropped 2 bases and J dropped 6 bases, with 16 bases sitting between them. The CDR3 loop reads CASSLTGSRDHGYTF. The CDR3 region has the DNA TGTGCCAGCAGCTTAACTGGGAGCAGGGACCATGGCTACACCTTC.

A word on this clone: One junction end does not reproduce the germline sequence, and a read error may be involved. V usage is TRBV6-6 and J usage is TRBJ2-2, with D possibly called TRBD1 or TRBD2 (5 bases each). From germline, CDR1 is MNHNY and CDR2 SVGAGI (reference sequence). This CDR3 comprises 16 residues. The CDR3 nucleotides are TGTGCCAGCAGTTACTCTTCGTGGGTGGGGACCGTGGAGCTGTTTTTT. Translated: CASSYSSWVGTVELFF.

This clone was seen repeatedly, ten times or more. This sample includes further DNA sequences coding for the same CDR3. CDR3 residues: CASSLVSTETQYF. The CDR3 nucleotides are TGTGCCAGCAGTTTGGTTAGTACAGAGACCCAGTACTTC. The chain carries TRBV28 and TRBJ2-5; no definite D call. CDR3 length: 13 residues. The ends were cut back, 3 bases at V and 4 bases at J, with 9 bases in the middle. Germline assignment: CDR1 MDHEN and CDR2 SYDVKM.